This TCR beta chain was identified during a study of B cell selection in AIRE deficiency. After removal of 3 bases from V and 4 bases from J, the junction contained 6 bases not matched to a gene. The CDR3 has 15 amino acids. CDR1 is MNHEY and CDR2 is SMNVEV in the germline V gene (reference sequence). Produced via immunoSEQ multiplex PCR; TCRdb's table is partial and in-frame only. The sample has approximately 21,000 clones, about 94% seen once. The regulatory T cell sort gate was CD4+CD25hiCD127low/negative. The clonotype originates from a human donor with AIRE deficiency. Sequenced material: Tregs sorted from PBMCs. The genes are TRBV27 and TRBJ2-1, with TRBD1 matching 7 bases. CDR3 residues: CASSFLGQVYNEQFF. CDR3 DNA: TGTGCCAGCAGTTTTCTCGGACAGGTTTACAATGAGCAGTTCTTC.